The 16 T cell receptor beta chains given below trace back to one sample, sequenced in a study of CD8+ T cells in alopecia areata. Treatment here: oral pan-JAK inhibitor, 5-10 mg twice daily. Sequencing relied on a cDNA template that was reverse transcribed from extracted RNA. The protocol was immunoSEQ multiplex PCR, while the TCRdb copy is restricted to in-frame clones and leaves out a portion. The sample lists around 100,000 clones; less than 75% were seen once. This sample comprised CD8+ T cells sorted from blood, obtained at week 24, from a patient treated with tofacitinib. The receptors originated from a human donor with alopecia areata.

The chain uses TRBV9 and TRBJ1-5, with 7 positions matching TRBD1. V shed 4 bases, J shed 6 bases, and the junction held 10 bases outside the gene matches. The CDR3 totals 15 residues. The germline V gene has CDR1 SGDLS and CDR2 YYNGEE. The CDR3 sequence: CASSYSGTEGQPQHF. The CDR3 DNA reads TGTGCCAGCAGCTACTCCGGGACAGAGGGTCAGCCCCAGCATTTT.

The rearrangement joins TRBV15 to TRBJ2-7; D remains ambiguous. The V end was cut by 6 bases, the J end by 4 bases, with 13 bases between. This CDR3 region has 13 residues. Germline V gives CDR1 LNHNV, CDR2 YYDKDF (reference sequence). CDR3: CATSSDRGYEQYF. Written as DNA, the CDR3 is TGTGCCACCAGTTCGGATCGAGGTTACGAGCAGTACTTC.

The V gene is TRBV27, the J gene TRBJ2-7; D is perhaps TRBD1 (5 bases). The V and J ends lost 5 bases and 2 bases respectively, with 25 bases between them. Germline-derived CDR1 and CDR2 are MNHEY and SMNVEV (reference sequence). CDR3 length equals 18 residues. The CDR3 nucleotides read TGTGCCAGCAGTAGTCAATCTCCAGGGTTACTAAGGCCCTACGAGCAGTACTTC. This gives the protein CASSSQSPGLLRPYEQYF.

This chain joins TRBV2 and TRBJ2-3; TRBD2 is a possible D gene (6 bases). V was cut by 10 bases and J by 1 base, with 15 bases left in between. Germline V lookup: CDR1 SNHLY, CDR2 FYNNEI. The CDR3 contains 14 residues. In DNA, the CDR3 is TGTGCCACCTTACTAGCTTCGGGCACAGATACGCAGTATTTT. This gives the protein CATLLASGTDTQYF.

This chain joins TRBV7-9 and TRBJ2-7; 7 bases are shared with TRBD2. V trimming: 1 base; J trimming: 6 bases; junction bases outside the gene matches: 9. Germline V gene lookup returns CDR1 SEHNR and CDR2 FQNEAQ (reference sequence). The CDR3 is 15 residues long. The CDR3 reads CASSLGEGFPREQYF. DNA for the CDR3: TGTGCCAGCAGCTTAGGGGAGGGATTCCCTCGCGAGCAGTACTTC.

V gene TRBV4-3 combines with J gene TRBJ2-6, with 7 bases matching TRBD2. V lost 2 bases, J lost 17 bases, and 12 bases stayed unmatched. Germline V gives CDR1 LGHNA, CDR2 YSLEER. The CDR3 totals 14 residues. CDR3 sequence (DNA): TGCGCCAGCAGCCAACCCCGGGGAGGGCGAATCTTGACTTTC. The encoded protein is CASSQPRGGRILTF.

This clone has only a few counts. The rearrangement joins TRBV5-6 to TRBJ2-3; D possibly corresponds to TRBD1 (6 bases). The V gene lost 4 bases and the J gene lost 10 bases, with 13 bases spanning the gap. Germline assignment: CDR1 SGHDT and CDR2 YYEEEE. This CDR3 spans 12 amino acids. The CDR3: CASSEGGSAQYF. As DNA, the CDR3 is TGTGCCAGCAGCGAAGGGGGAAGCGCGCAGTATTTT.

The chain employs TRBV4-3 and TRBJ2-5, with D tentatively TRBD1 or TRBD2 (5 bases each). The CDR3 covers 16 residues. V lost 0 bases to trimming and J lost 1 base, with 12 bases between them. The germline V gene encodes CDR1 LGHNA and CDR2 YSLEER. CDR3 protein: CASSQEGLGTQETQYF. CDR3 in DNA: TGCGCCAGCAGCCAAGAAGGTCTGGGGACCCAAGAGACCCAGTACTTC.

CDR3 coding DNA: TGCAGTGTTTGGAGGGGAGAGACCCAGTACTTC. Its protein product is CSVWRGETQYF. The chain couples TRBV20-1 to TRBJ2-5, with D perhaps TRBD2 (6 bases). The CDR3 is 11 residues long. Trimming shortened V by 7 bases and J by 4 bases, and 10 bases separated the two germline ends. CDR1 is DFQATT, CDR2 SNEGSKA, per germline (reference sequence).

The sample holds a few counts of this clone. The V call is TRBV29-1, the J call TRBJ2-7; D remains ambiguous. The CDR3 is 11 amino acids. Trimming removed 3 bases at V and 3 bases at J, with 6 bases between. The germline gives CDR1 SQVTM, CDR2 ANQGSEA. The CDR3, as DNA: TGCAGCGTTGAGGTGGGCTACGAGCAGTACTTC. Translated: CSVEVGYEQYF.

The chain couples TRBV6-1 to TRBJ1-1; no reliable D call. The CDR3 loop spans 12 amino acids. V lost 7 bases and J lost 6, with 12 bases in between. Germline assignment: CDR1 MNHNS and CDR2 SASEGT. CDR3 in amino acids: CASINGFAEAFF. CDR3 nucleotide sequence: TGTGCCAGCATTAATGGTTTTGCTGAAGCTTTCTTT.

The gene calls are TRBV19 and TRBJ1-5; 8 nucleotides match TRBD1. The CDR3 extends over 14 amino acids. After removal of 10 bases from V and 7 bases from J, the junction contained 12 bases not matched to a gene. CDR1 LNHDA and CDR2 SQIVND come from the germline V gene (reference sequence). CDR3 amino acids: CATRDRLRRQPQHF. DNA for the CDR3: TGTGCCACCCGGGACAGGTTGAGACGGCAGCCCCAGCATTTT.

The chain couples TRBV6-4 to TRBJ2-2; 8 nucleotides agree with TRBD1. CDR3 size: 16 residues. V shed 6 bases and J 0 bases; nucleotides not matched to a gene: 6. Per the germline V gene, CDR1 is MRHNA and CDR2 is SNTAGT. The DNA for the CDR3 is TGTGCCAGCAGAGATGACAGGGGTTCGAACACCGGGGAGCTGTTTTTT. Protein product: CASRDDRGSNTGELFF.

This chain links TRBV30 with TRBJ1-1; D is undetermined. Per germline, CDR1 GTSNPN and CDR2 SVGIG (reference sequence). CDR3 length: 13 residues. V was pared by 0 bases and J by 1 base, with 6 bases between. The CDR3 here is CAWSVSWNTEAFF. The CDR3 DNA is TGTGCCTGGAGTGTCTCGTGGAACACTGAAGCTTTCTTT.

As to this clone: Other DNA sequences in the same sample also yield this CDR3. The chain is built from TRBV30 and TRBJ1-1, with 9 nucleotides matching TRBD1. Germline trimming cut 0 bases from V and 3 bases from J; bases unmatched to any gene: 2. This CDR3 comprises 14 residues. Per the germline V gene, CDR1 is GTSNPN and CDR2 is SVGIG (reference sequence). The DNA of the CDR3 is TGTGCCTGGAGTGTGACAGGGGGGGACACTGAAGCTTTCTTT. Amino acids: CAWSVTGGDTEAFF. Using reference TRBV30 and TRBJ1-1 for the parts outside the CDR3, the full variable domain is SQTIHQWPATLVQPVGSPLSLECTVEGTSNPNLYWYRQAAGRGLQLLFYSVGIGQISSEVPQNLSASRPQDRQFILSSKKLLLSDSGFYLCAWSVTGGDTEAFFGQGTRLTVV.

Only one count was recorded for this clone. J is TRBJ2-7 and V is TRBV14; D is uncertain. The CDR3 has 13 residues. Germline CDR1 reads SGHDN; CDR2 reads FVKESK. V was clipped by 4 bases and J by 6 bases, with 13 bases between them. CDR3 coding DNA: TGTGCCAGCAGCCTCGGGTGGATAATCGAGCAGTACTTC. The encoded protein is CASSLGWIIEQYF. The whole variable domain, remainder taken from reference TRBV14 and TRBJ2-7, is EAGVTQFPSHSVIEKGQTVTLRCDPISGHDNLYWYRRVMGKEIKFLLHFVKESKQDESGMPNNRFLAERTGGTYSTLKVQPAELEDSGVYFCASSLGWIIEQYFGPGTRLTVT.